What follows describes a single T cell receptor beta chain. The sample originates from a study of blood T cell repertoires in COVID-19. Per the germline V gene, CDR1 is LNHDA and CDR2 is SQIVND (reference sequence). This CDR3 contains 15 residues. Trimming at V came to 6 bases and at J to 2 bases, leaving 8 bases not matched to a gene. TCRdb keeps only in-frame clones here, not all; method: immunoSEQ multiplex PCR. Found here are 140,000 to 150,000 clones, roughly 79% of them singletons; the top ten hold over 8%. The chain uses TRBV19 and TRBJ2-7; 9 bases line up with TRBD1. The TCR originated in a human donor in a cohort sampled during active COVID-19. Material: peripheral blood. The CDR3 DNA follows: TGTGCCAGTAGGACTCGGACAGGGGCCGCCTACGAGCAGTACTTC. As protein: CASRTRTGAAYEQYF.